This record looks at one TCR beta chain sequence and its context. The record originates from a study of T cell changes during pregnancy in multiple sclerosis. Libraries were prepared by immunoSEQ multiplex PCR; TCRdb keeps only in-frame clonotypes and omits some of them. This table holds tens of thousands of clones, roughly 90% found once. Sequencing used peripheral blood, obtained after pregnancy. This clonotype was sampled from a female donor in good health, enrolled as a control in a pregnancy study.

The CDR3 DNA follows: TGTGCCAGCTCGTATAGGCGGGGGGCCAAAAACATTCAGTACTTC. This translates into CASSYRRGAKNIQYF. The chain couples TRBV14 to TRBJ2-4, with 7 bases identical to TRBD2. The CDR3 loop spans 15 amino acids. The V segment lost 8 bases and the J segment 1 base; nucleotides outside the gene matches: 8. The V gene's germline CDR1 is SGHDN and CDR2 FVKESK.